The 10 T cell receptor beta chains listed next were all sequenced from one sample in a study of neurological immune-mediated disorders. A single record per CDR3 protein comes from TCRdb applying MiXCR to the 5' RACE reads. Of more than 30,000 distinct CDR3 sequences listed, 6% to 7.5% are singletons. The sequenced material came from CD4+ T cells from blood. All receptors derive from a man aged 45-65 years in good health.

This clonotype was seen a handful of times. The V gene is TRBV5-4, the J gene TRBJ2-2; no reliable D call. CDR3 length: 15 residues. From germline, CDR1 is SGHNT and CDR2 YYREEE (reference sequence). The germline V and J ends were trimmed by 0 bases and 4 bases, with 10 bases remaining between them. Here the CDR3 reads CASSLVASGTGELFF. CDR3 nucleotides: TGTGCCAGCAGCTTGGTCGCCAGTGGCACCGGGGAGCTGTTTTTT. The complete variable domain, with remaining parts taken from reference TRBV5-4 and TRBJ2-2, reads ETGVTQSPTHLIKTRGQQVTLRCSSQSGHNTVSWYQQALGQGPQFIFQYYREEENGRGNFPPRFSGLQFPNYSSELNVNALELDDSALYLCASSLVASGTGELFFGEGSRLTVL.

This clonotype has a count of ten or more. Written as DNA, the CDR3 is TGTGCCATCAGTGAGCGCGGGACAACGAACACCGGGGAGCTGTTTTTT. Translation gives CAISERGTTNTGELFF. This chain links TRBV10-3 with TRBJ2-2; D is perhaps TRBD1 or TRBD2 (6 bases each). The CDR3 runs to 16 residues. Trimming took 2 bases from V and 0 from J, leaving 10 bases between them. CDR1 ENHRY and CDR2 SYGVKD come from the germline V gene.

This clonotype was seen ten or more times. This CDR3 reads CASSLRAGGSTDTQYF. The CDR3 nucleotides read TGTGCCAGCAGCTTAAGAGCGGGAGGTAGCACAGATACGCAGTATTTT. The chain combines TRBV7-8 with TRBJ2-3; TRBD2 agrees at 9 bases. Germline V CDR1 and CDR2: SGHVS, FQNEAQ. The length of the CDR3 is 16 residues. J gave up 0 bases and V 2 bases, and 3 bases lay outside the gene matches.

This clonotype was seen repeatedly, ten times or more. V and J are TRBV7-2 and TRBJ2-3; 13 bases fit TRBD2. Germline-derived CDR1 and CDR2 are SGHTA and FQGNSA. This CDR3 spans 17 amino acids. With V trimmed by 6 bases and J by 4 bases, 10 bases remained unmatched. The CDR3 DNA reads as TGTGCCAGCAGTAACGGACTAGCGGGAGTGGGCCCAGATACGCAGTATTTT. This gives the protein CASSNGLAGVGPDTQYF.

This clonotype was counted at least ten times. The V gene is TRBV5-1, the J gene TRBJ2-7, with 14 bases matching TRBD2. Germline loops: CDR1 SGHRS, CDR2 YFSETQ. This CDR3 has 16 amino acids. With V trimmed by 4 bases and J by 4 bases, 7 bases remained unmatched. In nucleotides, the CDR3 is TGCGCCAGCAGCAGCGGGACTAGCGGGAGTGGGTACGAGCAGTACTTC. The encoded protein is CASSSGTSGSGYEQYF.

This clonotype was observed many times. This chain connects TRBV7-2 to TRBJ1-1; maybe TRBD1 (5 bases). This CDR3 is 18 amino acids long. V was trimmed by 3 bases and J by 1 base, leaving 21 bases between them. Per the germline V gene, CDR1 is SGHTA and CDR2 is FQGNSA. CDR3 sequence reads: CASSFRFQGFKRNTEAFF. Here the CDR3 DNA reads TGTGCCAGCAGCTTCCGATTTCAGGGTTTCAAGCGGAACACTGAAGCTTTCTTT.

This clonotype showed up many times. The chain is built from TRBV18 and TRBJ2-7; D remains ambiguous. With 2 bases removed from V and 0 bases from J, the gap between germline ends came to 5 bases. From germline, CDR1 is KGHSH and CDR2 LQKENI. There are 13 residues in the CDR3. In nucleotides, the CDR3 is TGTGCCAGCTCACCAAGGAGCTCCTACGAGCAGTACTTC. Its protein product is CASSPRSSYEQYF.

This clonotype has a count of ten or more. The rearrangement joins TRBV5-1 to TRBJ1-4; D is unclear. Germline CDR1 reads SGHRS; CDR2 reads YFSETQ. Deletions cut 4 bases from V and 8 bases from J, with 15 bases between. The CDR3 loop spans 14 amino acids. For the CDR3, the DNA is TGCGCCAGCAGCCTCGATCCGGGAGGGGAAAAACTGTTTTTT. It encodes CASSLDPGGEKLFF. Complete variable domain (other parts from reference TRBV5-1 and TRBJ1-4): KAGVTQTPRYLIKTRGQQVTLSCSPISGHRSVSWYQQTPGQGLQFLFEYFSETQRNKGNFPGRFSGRQFSNSRSEMNVSTLELGDSALYLCASSLDPGGEKLFFGSGTQLSVL.

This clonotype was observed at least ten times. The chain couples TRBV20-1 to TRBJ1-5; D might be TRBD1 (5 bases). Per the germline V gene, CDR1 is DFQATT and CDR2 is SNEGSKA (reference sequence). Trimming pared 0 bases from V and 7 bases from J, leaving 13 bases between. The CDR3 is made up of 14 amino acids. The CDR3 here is CSARDWTPGQPQHF. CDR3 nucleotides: TGCAGTGCTAGAGATTGGACACCGGGACAGCCCCAGCATTTT.

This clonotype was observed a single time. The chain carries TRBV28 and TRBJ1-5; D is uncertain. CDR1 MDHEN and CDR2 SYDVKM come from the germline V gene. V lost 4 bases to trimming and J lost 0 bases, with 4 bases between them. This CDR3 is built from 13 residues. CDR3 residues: CASSSDSNQPQHF. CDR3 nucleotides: TGTGCCAGCAGTTCCGATAGCAATCAGCCCCAGCATTTT.